The clone carrying this T cell receptor beta chain occurred a few times. Its antigen is undetermined. This sample was taken from a study of cytomegalovirus exposure and HLA in healthy donors. Overall study results and limits: CMV antigen specificity of a few CMV-associated chains was confirmed in vitro.

Germline CDR1 reads GTSNPN; CDR2 reads SVGIG (reference sequence). Unmatched junction bases numbered 12, after V lost 6 bases and J lost 8 bases. This CDR3 contains 14 residues. The PCR employed 60 Vbeta primers together with 13 Jbeta primers. Clones were read by immunoSEQ multiplex PCR, and TCRdb kept only the in-frame ones, dropping some. The data hold 150,000 to 200,000 clones, with approximately 88% observed a single time. The chain combines TRBV30 with TRBJ2-3; 9 nucleotides line up with TRBD2. The sequencing sample was made of PBMCs. The clonotype comes from a woman between 18 and 29 years old in good health and CMV-seronegative. CDR3 nucleotides: TGTGCCTGCACCCGAGGGCGCGGGGGGGGTACGCAGTATTTT. Its protein product is CACTRGRGGGTQYF.